What follows are 28 T cell receptor beta chains derived from one specimen sequenced in a study of cytomegalovirus exposure and HLA in healthy donors. Primers for the PCR totalled 60 Vbeta and 13 Jbeta. Data came from immunoSEQ multiplex PCR; TCRdb stores just in-frame clones and leaves some out. The data show about 200,000 clones, over 75% seen once. Sequencing used PBMCs. These receptors were obtained from a boy aged 2 to 10 in good health and CMV-seronegative.

This chain uses TRBV7-9 with TRBJ2-5; 9 bases are a match to TRBD2. CDR3 length equals 15 residues. Germline values: CDR1 SEHNR, CDR2 FQNEAQ (reference sequence). The junction had 8 bases not matched to a gene; V was cut back by 6 bases and J by 3 bases. The CDR3 spells CASRDVGGGEETQYF. CDR3 sequence (DNA): TGTGCCAGCAGGGACGTGGGCGGGGGGGAAGAGACCCAGTACTTC.

This clone was seen a handful of times. This rearrangement joins TRBV5-1 to TRBJ2-2; D perhaps matches TRBD1 (6 bases). This CDR3 has 13 residues. Germline V gene lookup returns CDR1 SGHRS and CDR2 YFSETQ. The ends were cut back, 5 bases at V and 7 bases at J, with 12 bases in the middle. CDR3 sequence: CASRQGPIGELFF. The CDR3 bases are TGCGCCAGCAGGCAGGGGCCCATCGGGGAGCTGTTTTTT.

The chain couples TRBV5-5 to TRBJ2-5; D is perhaps TRBD1 (6 bases). The J call may be faulty, since TRBJ2-7 better matches the DNA end. The CDR3 is 13 amino acids. CDR1 is SGHKS and CDR2 is YYEKEE in the germline V gene (reference sequence). The CDR3 sequence is CASSLQGPYEQYF. CDR3 coding DNA: TGTGCCAGCAGCTTACAGGGACCCTACGAGCAGTACTTC.

The V and J genes are TRBV2 and TRBJ1-2; D gene ambiguous. Germline CDR1 is SNHLY and CDR2 is FYNNEI. Trimming shortened V by 3 bases and J by 4 bases, and 12 bases separated the two germline ends. The CDR3 is made up of 14 amino acids. The CDR3 sequence: CASSEKGDGYGYTF. The CDR3 nucleotides are TGTGCCAGCAGTGAGAAGGGAGACGGCTATGGCTACACCTTC. Filled out from reference TRBV2 and TRBJ1-2, the complete variable domain reads EPEVTQTPSHQVTQMGQEVILRCVPISNHLYFYWYRQILGQKVEFLVSFYNNEISEKSEIFDDQFSVERPDGSNFTLKIRSTKLEDSAMYFCASSEKGDGYGYTFGSGTRLTVV.

This chain connects TRBV4-2 to TRBJ2-1; 10 nucleotides align to TRBD2. V gave up 0 bases and J gave up 7 bases; unmatched junction bases: 6. CDR1 LGHNA and CDR2 YNFKEQ come from the germline V gene. The CDR3 is 16 amino acids. The DNA of the CDR3 is TGTGCCAGCAGCCAAGATCCGGGACTAGCGAGAAATGAGCAGTTCTTC. The encoded protein is CASSQDPGLARNEQFF.

This clone showed up just once. The chain recombines TRBV5-8 with TRBJ1-1; 12 positions agree with TRBD1. The CDR3 sequence is 16 residues long. Germline assignment: CDR1 SGHTS and CDR2 YDEGEE. V lost 3 bases, J lost 4 bases, and 7 bases stayed unmatched. The CDR3 nucleotides are TGTGCCAGCAGCTCCCGGCGGGGACAGGGGGCCACTGAAGCTTTCTTT. Translating gives CASSSRRGQGATEAFF.

This chain uses TRBV7-7 with TRBJ2-7; 9 bases align to TRBD1. The CDR3 length is 15 residues. Germline V CDR1 and CDR2: SSHAT, FNYEAQ (reference sequence). CDR3 bases: TGTGCTAGCCACAGGGGGCAAGAGAGCTCCTACGAGCAGTACTTC. This translates into CASHRGQESSYEQYF.

The V call is TRBV23-1, the J call TRBJ2-5; no reliable D call. Matching the DNA end better, TRBJ2-7 makes the J call doubtful. TRBV23-1 falls under the ORF class, with uncertain function. The CDR3 covers 16 residues. CDR3 sequence (DNA): TGCGCCAGCAGTCAATCAGAACAGATAGAAACCTACGAGCAGTACTTC. Encoded protein: CASSQSEQIETYEQYF.

This clone was picked up a small number of times. The chain couples TRBV19 to TRBJ1-1; 7 bases map to TRBD1. The CDR3 extends over 15 amino acids. Germline CDR1 and CDR2: LNHDA and SQIVND (reference sequence). The trim removed 5 bases at V and 2 bases at J, leaving 8 bases unmatched. In DNA form, the CDR3 reads TGTGCCAGTAGTGCCAAACACAGGGGAAACACTGAAGCTTTCTTT. Its translation: CASSAKHRGNTEAFF.

The CDR3 nucleotides are TGTGCCAGCAGTTCGGACGGGGGGGTGCAGTTCTTC. It yields the protein CASSSDGGVQFF. The J gene is TRBJ2-1, the V gene TRBV6-5; 8 nucleotides line up with TRBD2. V was clipped by 4 bases and J by 12 bases; unmatched bases: 5. Germline CDR1 reads MNHEY; CDR2 reads SVGAGI. This CDR3 comprises 12 residues.

This chain connects TRBV6-6 to TRBJ1-5; D possibly corresponds to TRBD1 (6 bases). CDR1 MNHNY and CDR2 SVGAGI come from the germline V gene (reference sequence). The CDR3 extends over 15 amino acids. Trimming took off 4 bases at V and 4 bases at J, with 14 bases between the two ends. The DNA for the CDR3 is TGTGCCAGCAGTTCCGCAACAGGGAAGAATCAGCCCCAGCATTTT. Translated, it gives CASSSATGKNQPQHF.

The CDR3 region is CAWRPPGGQADTQYF. CDR3 sequence (DNA): TGTGCCTGGAGACCCCCGGGGGGGCAAGCAGATACGCAGTATTTT. The rearrangement uses TRBV30 and TRBJ2-3, with 8 bases lining up with TRBD2. Germline trimming cut 3 bases from V and 4 bases from J; bases unmatched to any gene: 9. Per the germline V gene, CDR1 is GTSNPN and CDR2 is SVGIG (reference sequence). This CDR3 contains 15 residues.

This clone was seen just once. The CDR3 region is CASSSTGKSNYGYTF. The CDR3 DNA reads as TGCGCCAGCAGTTCTACAGGGAAATCTAACTATGGCTACACCTTC. The chain recombines TRBV5-1 with TRBJ1-2; tentatively, D is TRBD1 (6 bases). CDR3 length: 15 residues. Germline lookup yields CDR1 SGHRS and CDR2 YFSETQ. V lost 5 bases and J lost 0, with 14 bases in between.

The gene calls are TRBV19 and TRBJ2-2; 8 bases map to TRBD1. This CDR3 has 17 residues. Trimming cost V 5 bases and J 4 bases; bases outside gene matches: 12. The germline CDR1 and CDR2 sequences are LNHDA and SQIVND (reference sequence). CDR3 bases: TGTGCCAGTAGTGAATTCCTGGACAGGGTAGGCACCGGGGAGCTGTTTTTT. Its protein product is CASSEFLDRVGTGELFF.

V gene TRBV27 combines with J gene TRBJ2-5; D is perhaps TRBD1 (5 bases). The CDR3 spans 15 residues. CDR1 and CDR2 from the germline V gene are MNHEY and SMNVEV (reference sequence). Trimming removed 5 bases at V and 6 bases at J, with 19 bases between. In DNA form, the CDR3 reads TGTGCCAGCAGTCCCTCCATTGGGGCCGGACAGACCCAGTACTTC. This codes for CASSPSIGAGQTQYF.

The rearrangement links TRBV9 to TRBJ1-1; D uncertain. V was shortened by 0 bases and J by 7 bases, with 7 bases between the two germline ends. CDR1 and CDR2 (germline): SGDLS, YYNGEE. The CDR3 is 12 residues long. This CDR3 is CASSVGGGEAFF. The CDR3 coding sequence is TGTGCCAGCAGCGTAGGTGGAGGTGAAGCTTTCTTT.

Written as DNA, the CDR3 is TGTGCCAGCAGCCGACATTCGGGGGCCAGCGGGGCAAGGGAAGAGACCCAGTACTTC. It codes for CASSRHSGASGAREETQYF. The genes are TRBV4-2 and TRBJ2-5, with D possibly being TRBD2 (7 bases). The CDR3 sequence is 19 residues long. Trimming stripped 4 bases from V and 3 bases from J, with 27 bases between. Germline CDR1 reads LGHNA; CDR2 reads YNFKEQ.

The sample holds a few counts of this clone. V usage is TRBV19 and J usage is TRBJ1-2, with unresolved D. The length of the CDR3 is 14 residues. The V end lost 5 bases, the J end lost 5 bases, and 15 bases lay between the germline ends. Germline values: CDR1 LNHDA, CDR2 SQIVND (reference sequence). This chain's CDR3 is CASSLRGALYGYTF. The CDR3, as DNA: TGTGCCAGTAGTTTGCGGGGAGCCCTTTATGGCTACACCTTC. Based on the CDR3 plus reference TRBV19 and TRBJ1-2, the full variable domain is DGGITQSPKYLFRKEGQNVTLSCEQNLNHDAMYWYRQDPGQGLRLIYYSQIVNDFQKGDIAEGYSVSREKKESFPLTVTSAQKNPTAFYLCASSLRGALYGYTFGSGTRLTVV.

The CDR3 DNA follows: TGTGCCAGCAGCCGAATACGAATCTCAGGGGAAGAGACCCAGTACTTC. Its protein product is CASSRIRISGEETQYF. The J gene is TRBJ2-5, the V gene TRBV7-9; TRBD1 is a possible D gene (6 bases). This CDR3 is built from 16 residues. V was shortened by 5 bases and J by 3 bases, with 19 bases between the two germline ends. In germline, CDR1 is SEHNR, CDR2 FQNEAQ (reference sequence).

The rearrangement joins TRBV29-1 to TRBJ1-1, with 9 bases matching TRBD1. The ends lost 5 bases at V and 1 base at J; junction bases unmatched: 8. The germline V gene encodes CDR1 SQVTM and CDR2 ANQGSEA. CDR3 length: 15 residues. CDR3 bases: TGCAGCGTTTTAGGGACAGGGCGCTCGAACACTGAAGCTTTCTTT. It specifies CSVLGTGRSNTEAFF.

This rearrangement joins TRBV29-1 to TRBJ1-2; possibly TRBD1 for D (6 bases). The V end was cut by 1 base, the J end by 0 bases, with 15 bases between. CDR3 size: 16 residues. Germline V gene data show CDR1 as SQVTM and CDR2 as ANQGSEA. The CDR3 nucleotides are TGCAGCGTTGAAGGGACAGTCTCAGGTGCTAACTATGGCTACACCTTC. This gives the protein CSVEGTVSGANYGYTF. The full variable domain, completed using reference TRBV29-1 and TRBJ1-2, is SAVISQKPSRDICQRGTSLTIQCQVDSQVTMMFWYRQQPGQSLTLIATANQGSEATYESGFVIDKFPISRPNLTFSTLTVSNMSPEDSSIYLCSVEGTVSGANYGYTFGSGTRLTVV.

V gene TRBV6-5 combines with J gene TRBJ2-7; the match to TRBD1 covers 7 bases. From germline, CDR1 is MNHEY and CDR2 SVGAGI. V was clipped by 2 bases and J by 9 bases; unmatched bases: 10. The CDR3 extends over 14 amino acids. CDR3 sequence: CASSYDDTGVGQYF. The CDR3 nucleotides are TGTGCCAGCAGTTACGACGATACAGGGGTCGGGCAGTACTTC.

The chain joins TRBV4-2 to TRBJ1-2; 7 bases align to TRBD1. After removal of 3 bases from V and 1 base from J, the junction contained 8 bases not matched to a gene. CDR1 and CDR2 (germline): LGHNA, YNFKEQ. The CDR3 runs to 16 residues. CDR3 nucleotide sequence: TGTGCCAGCAGCCAGGCCCGGGACAGCTATAACTATGGCTACACCTTC. Translation gives CASSQARDSYNYGYTF.

V usage is TRBV4-2 and J usage is TRBJ2-1; D not certain. The CDR3 spans 15 residues. The ends were cut back, 0 bases at V and 0 bases at J, with 6 bases in the middle. In germline, CDR1 is LGHNA, CDR2 YNFKEQ. CDR3 sequence (DNA): TGTGCCAGCAGCCAAGAGGAGCACTCCTACAATGAGCAGTTCTTC. It yields the protein CASSQEEHSYNEQFF.

The chain carries TRBV7-9 and TRBJ1-1; D is unclear. Trimming took 2 bases from V and 0 from J, leaving 16 bases between them. The V gene's germline CDR1 is SEHNR and CDR2 FQNEAQ (reference sequence). This CDR3 has 17 residues. In DNA form, the CDR3 reads TGTGCCAGCAGCTTAATAATACTAGGCAGGATGAACACTGAAGCTTTCTTT. Its protein is CASSLIILGRMNTEAFF.

Only one count was recorded for this clone. The V call is TRBV7-8, the J call TRBJ2-5, with TRBD1 matching 7 bases. The CDR3 extends over 16 amino acids. Losses at the gene ends were 3 bases for V and 2 bases for J; bases not matched to a gene: 9. Looked up from germline, CDR1 is SGHVS and CDR2 is FQNEAQ. CDR3 DNA sequence: TGTGCCAGCAGCTTCCCCGCCGGGACAGTTCAAGAGACCCAGTACTTC. Translated: CASSFPAGTVQETQYF.

J is TRBJ2-5 and V is TRBV9; the match to TRBD2 covers 10 bases. There are 16 residues in the CDR3. Germline CDR1 reads SGDLS; CDR2 reads YYNGEE. With 1 base clipped from V and 4 bases from J, the junction kept 7 bases outside the gene matches. CDR3 sequence: CASSVSRLAGAETQYF. The CDR3 coding sequence is TGTGCCAGCAGCGTAAGTCGACTAGCGGGCGCAGAGACCCAGTACTTC.

J is TRBJ2-1 and V is TRBV10-3; no firm D call. The CDR3 is 13 residues long. Trimming cost V 7 bases and J 3 bases, with 10 bases left between them. Germline V gene data show CDR1 as ENHRY and CDR2 as SYGVKD. CDR3 sequence: CAIKSPGYNEQFF. CDR3 DNA sequence: TGTGCCATCAAGTCCCCGGGCTACAATGAGCAGTTCTTC.